This T cell receptor beta chain was identified during a study of blood T cell repertoires in COVID-19. The data were produced by immunoSEQ multiplex PCR, yet TCRdb's version contains in-frame clones alone and is incomplete. The profile shows 170,000 or so clones, over 90% of them singletons. V was trimmed by 0 bases and J by 6 bases, leaving 15 bases between them. CDR1 is SGDLS and CDR2 is YYNGEE in the germline V gene. The CDR3 totals 16 residues. The sequencing sample was made of peripheral blood. The chain is built from TRBV9 and TRBJ2-2, with D maybe TRBD1 (5 bases). The TCR comes from a man aged 50-60 years with acute or convalescent COVID-19. CDR3 protein: CASSVGEGVGSGELFF. CDR3 nucleotide sequence: TGTGCCAGCAGCGTAGGAGAAGGGGTTGGGTCCGGGGAGCTGTTTTTT.